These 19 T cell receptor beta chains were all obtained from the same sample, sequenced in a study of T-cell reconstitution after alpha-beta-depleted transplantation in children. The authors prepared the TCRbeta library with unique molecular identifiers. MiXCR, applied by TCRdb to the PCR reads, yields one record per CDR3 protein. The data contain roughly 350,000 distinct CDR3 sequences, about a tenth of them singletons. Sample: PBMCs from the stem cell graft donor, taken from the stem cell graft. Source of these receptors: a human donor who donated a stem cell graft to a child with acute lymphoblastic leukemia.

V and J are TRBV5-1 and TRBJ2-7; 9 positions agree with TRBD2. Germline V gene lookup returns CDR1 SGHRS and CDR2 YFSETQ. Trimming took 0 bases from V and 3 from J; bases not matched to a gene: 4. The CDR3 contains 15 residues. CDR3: CASSLGQREDYEQYF. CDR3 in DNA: TGCGCCAGCAGCTTGGGGCAGCGGGAGGACTACGAGCAGTACTTC.

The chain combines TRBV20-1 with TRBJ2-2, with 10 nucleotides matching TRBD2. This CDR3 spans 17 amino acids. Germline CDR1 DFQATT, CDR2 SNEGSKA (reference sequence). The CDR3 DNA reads TGCTGCGCTAGAGATGGATTAGCGGGAGGGAACACCGGGGAGCTGTTTTTT. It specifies CCARDGLAGGNTGELFF.

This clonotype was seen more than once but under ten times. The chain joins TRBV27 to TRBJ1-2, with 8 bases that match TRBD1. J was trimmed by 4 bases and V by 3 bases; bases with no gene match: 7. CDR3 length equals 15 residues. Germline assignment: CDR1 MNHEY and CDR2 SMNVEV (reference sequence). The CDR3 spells CASSLGQANAYGYTF. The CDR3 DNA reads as TGTGCCAGCAGTTTGGGACAGGCGAATGCCTATGGCTACACCTTC.

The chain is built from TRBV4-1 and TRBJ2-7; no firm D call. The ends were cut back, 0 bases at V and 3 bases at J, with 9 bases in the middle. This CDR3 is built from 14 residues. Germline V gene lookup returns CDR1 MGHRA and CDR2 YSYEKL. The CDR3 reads CASSQDHGRYEQYF. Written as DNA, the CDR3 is TGCGCCAGCAGCCAAGATCACGGACGCTACGAGCAGTACTTC.

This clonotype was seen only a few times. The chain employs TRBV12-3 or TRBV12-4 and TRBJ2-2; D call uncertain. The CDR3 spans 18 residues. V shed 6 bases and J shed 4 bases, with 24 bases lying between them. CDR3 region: CASRAIQMAGRSTGELFF. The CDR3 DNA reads TGTGCCAGCAGGGCAATACAAATGGCCGGGCGGAGCACCGGGGAGCTGTTTTTT.

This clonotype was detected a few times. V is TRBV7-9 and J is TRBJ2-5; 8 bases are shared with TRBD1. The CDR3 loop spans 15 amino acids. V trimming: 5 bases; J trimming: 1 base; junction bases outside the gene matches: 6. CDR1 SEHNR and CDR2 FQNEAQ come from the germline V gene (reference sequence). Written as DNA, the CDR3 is TGTGCCAGCAGCCGACTAGGGACAGGCCAAGAGACCCAGTACTTC. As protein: CASSRLGTGQETQYF.

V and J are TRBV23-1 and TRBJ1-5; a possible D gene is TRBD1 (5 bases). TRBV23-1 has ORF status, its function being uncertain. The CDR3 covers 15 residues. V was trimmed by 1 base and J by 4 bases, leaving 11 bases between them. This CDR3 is CASSQCEGKNQPQHF. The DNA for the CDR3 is TGCGCCAGCAGTCAATGCGAGGGGAAAAATCAGCCCCAGCATTTT.

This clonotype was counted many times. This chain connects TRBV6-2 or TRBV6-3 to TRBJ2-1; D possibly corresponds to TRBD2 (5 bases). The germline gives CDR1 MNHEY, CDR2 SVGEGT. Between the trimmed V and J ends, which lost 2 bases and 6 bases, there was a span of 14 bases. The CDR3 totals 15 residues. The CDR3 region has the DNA TGTGCCAGCAGTTACCGAGGGAGTCTCCCCAATGAGCAGTTCTTC. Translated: CASSYRGSLPNEQFF.

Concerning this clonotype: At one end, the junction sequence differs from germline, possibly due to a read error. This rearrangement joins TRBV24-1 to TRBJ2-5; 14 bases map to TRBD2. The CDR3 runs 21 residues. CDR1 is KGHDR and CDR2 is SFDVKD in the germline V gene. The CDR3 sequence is CAASDSPPPRTSGRRQETQYF. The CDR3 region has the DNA TGTGCCGCCAGTGATTCACCTCCTCCTCGGACTAGCGGGAGGAGACAAGAGACCCAGTACTTC.

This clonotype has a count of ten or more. The CDR3 DNA sequence: TGCGCCAGCAGCTTGGGACACAGCAATCAGCCCCAGCATTTT. Translating it yields CASSLGHSNQPQHF. The chain employs TRBV5-1 and TRBJ1-5; D is uncertain. CDR3 length equals 14 residues. V was cut by 0 bases and J by 1 base, with 5 bases left in between. Germline-derived CDR1 and CDR2 are SGHRS and YFSETQ. The full variable domain, rest sourced from reference TRBV5-1 and TRBJ1-5, is KAGVTQTPRYLIKTRGQQVTLSCSPISGHRSVSWYQQTPGQGLQFLFEYFSETQRNKGNFPGRFSGRQFSNSRSEMNVSTLELGDSALYLCASSLGHSNQPQHFGDGTRLSIL.

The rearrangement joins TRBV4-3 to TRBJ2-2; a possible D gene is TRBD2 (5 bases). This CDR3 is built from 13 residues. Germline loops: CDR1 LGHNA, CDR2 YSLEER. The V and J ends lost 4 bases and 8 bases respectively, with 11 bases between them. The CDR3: CASSPTRAGELFF. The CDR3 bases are TGCGCCAGCAGCCCAACTAGGGCTGGGGAGCTGTTTTTT.

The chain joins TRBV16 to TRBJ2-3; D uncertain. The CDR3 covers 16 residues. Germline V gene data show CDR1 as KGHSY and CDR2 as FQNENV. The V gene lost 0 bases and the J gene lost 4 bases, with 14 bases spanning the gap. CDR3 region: CASSQSISAFADTQYF. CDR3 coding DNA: TGTGCCAGCAGCCAATCGATTTCAGCTTTTGCAGATACGCAGTATTTT. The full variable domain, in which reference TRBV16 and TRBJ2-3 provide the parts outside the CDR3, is GEEVAQTPKHLVRGEGQKAKLYCAPIKGHSYVFWYQQVLKNEFKFLISFQNENVFDETGMPKERFSAKCLPNSPCSLEIQATKLEDSAVYFCASSQSISAFADTQYFGPGTRLTVL.

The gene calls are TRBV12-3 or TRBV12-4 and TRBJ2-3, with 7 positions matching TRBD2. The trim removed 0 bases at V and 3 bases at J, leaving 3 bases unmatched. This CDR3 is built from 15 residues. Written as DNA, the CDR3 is TGTGCCAGCAGTTTAGCGGGAGGGCCTACAGATACGCAGTATTTT. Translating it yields CASSLAGGPTDTQYF.

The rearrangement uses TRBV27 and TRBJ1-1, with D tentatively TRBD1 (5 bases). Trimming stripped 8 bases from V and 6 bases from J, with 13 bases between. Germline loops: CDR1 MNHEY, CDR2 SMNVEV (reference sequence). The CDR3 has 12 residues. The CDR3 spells CASRKGTAEAFF. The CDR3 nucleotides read TGTGCCAGCCGCAAAGGGACCGCTGAAGCTTTCTTT.

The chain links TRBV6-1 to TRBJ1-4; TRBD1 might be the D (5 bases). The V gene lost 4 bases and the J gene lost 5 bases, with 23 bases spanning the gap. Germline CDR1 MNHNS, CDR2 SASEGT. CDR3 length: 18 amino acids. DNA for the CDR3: TGTGCCAGCAGTGGGGCGGGGCAAACCGTGGGCCTCAATGAAAAACTGTTTTTT. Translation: CASSGAGQTVGLNEKLFF.

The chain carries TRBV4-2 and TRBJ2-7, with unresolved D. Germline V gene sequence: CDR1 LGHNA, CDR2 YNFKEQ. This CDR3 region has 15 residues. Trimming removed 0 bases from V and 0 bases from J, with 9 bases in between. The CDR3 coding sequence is TGTGCCAGCAGCCAAGATCCGACCAGCTCCTACGAGCAGTACTTC. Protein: CASSQDPTSSYEQYF.

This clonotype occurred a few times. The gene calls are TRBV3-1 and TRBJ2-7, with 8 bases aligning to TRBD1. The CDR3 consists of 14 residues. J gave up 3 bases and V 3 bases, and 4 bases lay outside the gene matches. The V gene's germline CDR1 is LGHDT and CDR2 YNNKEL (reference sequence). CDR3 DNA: TGTGCCAGCAGCCATCGACAGGGGTACTACGAGCAGTACTTC. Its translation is CASSHRQGYYEQYF.

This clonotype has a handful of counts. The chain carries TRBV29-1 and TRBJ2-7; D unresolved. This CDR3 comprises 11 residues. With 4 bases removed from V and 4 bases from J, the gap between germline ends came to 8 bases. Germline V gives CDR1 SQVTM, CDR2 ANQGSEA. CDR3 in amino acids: CSVGWAYEQYF. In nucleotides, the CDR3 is TGCAGCGTTGGGTGGGCTTACGAGCAGTACTTC.

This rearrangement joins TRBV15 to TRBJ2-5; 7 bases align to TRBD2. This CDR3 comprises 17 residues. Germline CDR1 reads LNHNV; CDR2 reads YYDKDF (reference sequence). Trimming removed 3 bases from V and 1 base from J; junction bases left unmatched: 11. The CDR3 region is CATSSRSGTPFQETQYF. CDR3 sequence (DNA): TGTGCCACCAGCAGTCGAAGCGGGACTCCCTTCCAAGAGACCCAGTACTTC.